Listed here is a single T cell receptor beta chain. A quantity of about 0.45 to 1 ug RNA underwent reverse transcription using random hexamers. immunoSEQ multiplex PCR amplified TCR beta CDR3 across 54 Vbeta, 13 Jbeta. A single record per CDR3 protein comes from TCRdb applying MiXCR to the immunoSEQ multiplex PCR reads. Here the sample spans some 260,000 distinct CDR3 sequences, about 88% being singletons. This entry belongs to a study of CD8 T cells in Susac syndrome. The TCR comes from a human donor with multiple sclerosis. The sample comprised CD8+ T cells from PBMCs.

Written as DNA, the CDR3 is TGTGCCAGCAGTCTCTCCAACCTTGACAGGGGAGAGACCCAGTACTTC. Protein: CASSLSNLDRGETQYF. J is TRBJ2-5 and V is TRBV28, with TRBD1 matching over 8 bases. This CDR3 comprises 16 residues. V was pared by 5 bases and J by 4 bases, with 12 bases of the junction left unmatched. Germline V CDR1 and CDR2: MDHEN, SYDVKM.